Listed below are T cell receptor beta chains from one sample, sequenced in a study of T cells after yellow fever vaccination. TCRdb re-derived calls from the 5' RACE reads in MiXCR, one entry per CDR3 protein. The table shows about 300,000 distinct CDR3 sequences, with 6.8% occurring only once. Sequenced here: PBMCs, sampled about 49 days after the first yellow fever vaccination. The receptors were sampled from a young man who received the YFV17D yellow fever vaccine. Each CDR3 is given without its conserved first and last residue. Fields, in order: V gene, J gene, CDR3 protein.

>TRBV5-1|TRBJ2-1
ASVAQGTMTLNEQF
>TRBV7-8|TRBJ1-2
ASSPTAGGVGYGYT
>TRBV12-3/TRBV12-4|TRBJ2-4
ASSLGAGGYIQY
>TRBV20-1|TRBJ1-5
SARADSNQPQH
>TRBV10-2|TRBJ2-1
ASETSGDSSYNEQF
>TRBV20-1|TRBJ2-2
SASGPGLGNTGELF
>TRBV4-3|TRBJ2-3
ASSQDTGPQY
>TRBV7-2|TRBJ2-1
ASSSVNNNEQF
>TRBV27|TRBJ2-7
ASSSGGGWEQY
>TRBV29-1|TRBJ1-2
SETRDNYGYT
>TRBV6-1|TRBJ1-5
ASSRQNNQPQH
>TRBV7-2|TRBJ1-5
ASSSGQGRQPQH
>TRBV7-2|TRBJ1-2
ASSPRQGQT
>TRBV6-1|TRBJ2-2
ASRPGLAGKELF
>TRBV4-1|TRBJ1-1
ASSHAGGPTTEAF
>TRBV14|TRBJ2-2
ASSQLSGGTLSDTGELF
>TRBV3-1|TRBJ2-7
ASSQDPHTGRYEQY
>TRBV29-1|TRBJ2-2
RAGGVSGELF
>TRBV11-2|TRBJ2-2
ASSIIAGGNTGELF
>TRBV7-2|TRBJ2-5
ASSLVGEGKTQY
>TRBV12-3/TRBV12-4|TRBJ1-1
ASSQRGGNTEAF
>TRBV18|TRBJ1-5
ASSSGENQPQH
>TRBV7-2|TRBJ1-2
ASSSDLTGIYGYT
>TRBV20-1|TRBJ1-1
SARGQVSYRAF
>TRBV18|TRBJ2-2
ASSPGRENTGELF
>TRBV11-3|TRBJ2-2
ASSLAGYGGELF
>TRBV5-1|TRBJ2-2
ASSLEATGELF
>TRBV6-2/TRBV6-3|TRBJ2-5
ASSSWTSQETQY
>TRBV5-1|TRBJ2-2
ASSLGENTGELF
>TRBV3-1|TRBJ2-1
ASSQLGTGSGEQF
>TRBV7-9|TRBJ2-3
ASSPGRTTDTQY
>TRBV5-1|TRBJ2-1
ASSLGETSGGYNEQF
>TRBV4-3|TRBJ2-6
ASSQDQLSGANVLT
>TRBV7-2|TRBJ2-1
ASSLGLANEQF
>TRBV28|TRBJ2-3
ASSLFRKPAGTQY
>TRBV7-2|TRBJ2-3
ASSVLGGGVSDTQY
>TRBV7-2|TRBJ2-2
ASSPWGELF
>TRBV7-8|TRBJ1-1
ASSLVGGRGALNTEAF
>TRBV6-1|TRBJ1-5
ASRRKISDQPQH
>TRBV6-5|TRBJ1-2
ASSYSWDRGRGYT
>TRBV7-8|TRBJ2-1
ASSPTGVGRRNEQF